The 18 T cell receptor beta chains reported below all come from one sample, sequenced in a study of Graves' ophthalmopathy and Graves' hyperthyroidism. RNA served as the template for amplifying TCR beta CDR3 regions. HTBI primers primed a first-round RT-PCR, and a second-round multiplex PCR followed. TCRdb redid the calling of the multiplex PCR reads with MiXCR, one entry per CDR3 protein. The table includes around 1.1 million distinct CDR3 sequences, 36% detected once. Sequencing used peripheral blood or thyroid tissue (not recorded which). All receptors come from an adult man with Graves' hyperthyroidism.

The chain employs TRBV25-1 and TRBJ1-2, with D possibly matching TRBD1 (5 bases). Germline CDR1 and CDR2: MGHDK and SYGVNS. The CDR3 length is 12 residues. V lost 8 bases and J 4 bases, leaving 11 bases between the germline ends. This CDR3 reads CASPDSSYGYTF. In nucleotides, the CDR3 is TGTGCCAGCCCCGACAGTTCCTATGGCTACACCTTC.

The genes are TRBV29-1 and TRBJ1-2; D is unclear. Between the trimmed V and J ends, which lost 7 bases and 3 bases, there was a span of 24 bases. CDR3 length: 16 residues. CDR1 is SQVTM, CDR2 ANQGSEA, per germline. CDR3 loop: CSASSPDRGWDYGYTF. The CDR3 DNA reads TGCAGCGCCAGCAGCCCGGACCGGGGTTGGGACTATGGCTACACCTTC. The full variable domain, its missing parts supplied by reference TRBV29-1 and TRBJ1-2, is SAVISQKPSRDICQRGTSLTIQCQVDSQVTMMFWYRQQPGQSLTLIATANQGSEATYESGFVIDKFPISRPNLTFSTLTVSNMSPEDSSIYLCSASSPDRGWDYGYTFGSGTRLTVV.

This clonotype has at least ten counts. This chain joins TRBV7-8 and TRBJ2-7; 8 positions agree with TRBD1. CDR3 length: 15 amino acids. The V gene end was trimmed by 5 bases and the J gene end by 2 bases; junction bases not matched to a gene: 8. The V gene's germline CDR1 is SGHVS and CDR2 FQNEAQ. The CDR3: CASSNPLQGAYEQYF. The CDR3 DNA follows: TGTGCCAGCAGCAACCCCCTACAGGGGGCCTACGAGCAGTACTTC.

This clonotype was seen only a few times. J is TRBJ2-6 and V is TRBV5-4; D ambiguous. With 7 bases removed from V and 0 bases from J, the gap between germline ends came to 11 bases. This CDR3 has 15 amino acids. The germline V gene encodes CDR1 SGHNT and CDR2 YYREEE (reference sequence). The DNA for the CDR3 is TGTGCCAGCGAGAGGCGGAGCTCTGGGGCCAACGTCCTGACTTTC. As protein: CASERRSSGANVLTF.

This clonotype came up many times. This chain joins TRBV20-1 and TRBJ1-5; D may be TRBD1 (5 bases). The CDR3 consists of 16 residues. Deletions cut 3 bases from V and 0 bases from J, with 15 bases between. Germline V gene sequence: CDR1 DFQATT, CDR2 SNEGSKA (reference sequence). CDR3 bases: TGCAGTGCTAGCCAGACCCCGGGGCTTAGCAATCAGCCCCAGCATTTT. The encoded protein is CSASQTPGLSNQPQHF.

This clonotype has only one observation. The chain uses TRBV24-1 and TRBJ1-2; no reliable D call. This CDR3 has 14 residues. V shed 7 bases and J shed 1 base, with 12 bases lying between them. Germline values: CDR1 KGHDR, CDR2 SFDVKD. Here the CDR3 DNA reads TGTGCCACCAGCGCAGCGGCCGATAACTATGGCTACACCTTC. It encodes CATSAAADNYGYTF.

The rearrangement joins TRBV19 to TRBJ1-2, with no clear D. This CDR3 spans 15 amino acids. Germline CDR1 LNHDA, CDR2 SQIVND (reference sequence). V was shortened by 0 bases and J by 5 bases, with 13 bases between the two germline ends. The CDR3 nucleotides read TGTGCCAGTAGTATAGACAAGAGACGAACATATGGCTACACCTTC. It codes for CASSIDKRRTYGYTF.

This clonotype has a count of ten or more. The chain couples TRBV15 to TRBJ1-5, with 7 nucleotides matching TRBD1. The junction had 8 bases not matched to a gene; V was cut back by 3 bases and J by 6 bases. CDR1 and CDR2 from the germline V gene are LNHNV and YYDKDF (reference sequence). The CDR3 has 15 amino acids. Written as DNA, the CDR3 is TGTGCCACCAGCAGGGACAGGATCGCAGGTCAGCCCCAGCATTTT. It yields the protein CATSRDRIAGQPQHF.

A note on this clonotype: The junction does not match germline at one end; this may be a read error. The chain couples TRBV15 to TRBJ2-7; 9 nucleotides agree with TRBD1. This CDR3 has 17 residues. Germline V gene sequence: CDR1 LNHNV, CDR2 YYDKDF (reference sequence). CDR3 bases: TGTGCCACCAGCAGAGATCCCCACCTGACAGGGGGATACGGGCAGTACTTC. Residues: CATSRDPHLTGGYGQYF.

This clonotype was recorded at least ten times. The V and J genes are TRBV12-3 or TRBV12-4 and TRBJ1-2; TRBD1 matches 8 bases. Trimming at V came to 0 bases and at J to 5 bases, leaving 17 bases not matched to a gene. This CDR3 contains 19 residues. The CDR3 bases are TGTGCCAGCAGTTTAGCCTCAGGACAGGGAGGAACTTTACGGTATGGCTACACCTTC. Translated: CASSLASGQGGTLRYGYTF.

This clonotype was counted at least ten times. The chain has TRBV20-1 and TRBJ2-7, with 7 bases matching TRBD1. Unmatched junction bases numbered 5, after V lost 6 bases and J lost 0 bases. The CDR3 is 13 amino acids. CDR1 DFQATT and CDR2 SNEGSKA come from the germline V gene (reference sequence). DNA for the CDR3: TGCAGTGCCCCGGACAGGTCCTCCTACGAGCAGTACTTC. This translates into CSAPDRSSYEQYF.

In its sample, this clonotype was seen many times. The chain joins TRBV10-3 to TRBJ1-3, with TRBD1 matching over 8 bases. This CDR3 is 15 amino acids long. The V and J ends lost 8 bases and 0 bases, in that order; junction bases with no gene match: 6. Germline lookup yields CDR1 ENHRY and CDR2 SYGVKD. The CDR3 DNA follows: TGTGCCATCGGGTGGACAGGGATCTCTGGAAACACCATATATTTT. Amino acid sequence: CAIGWTGISGNTIYF.

Points on this clonotype: A much larger clone differs from this one at a single base, so this may be a read error. V usage is TRBV12-3 or TRBV12-4 and J usage is TRBJ2-7; 8 nucleotides agree with TRBD2. This CDR3 is built from 14 residues. The V and J ends lost 6 bases and 5 bases, in that order; junction bases with no gene match: 9. CDR3 DNA: TGTGCCAGCAGCTTGGAGCCAGCGGGAGACGAGCAGTACTTC. Residues: CASSLEPAGDEQYF.

The chain links TRBV12-3 or TRBV12-4 to TRBJ1-2; D is uncertain. V lost 0 bases and J 10 bases, leaving 9 bases between the germline ends. The CDR3 spans 12 residues. CDR3 sequence: CASSLAGTDYTF. CDR3 nucleotides: TGTGCCAGCAGTTTAGCAGGCACCGACTACACCTTC.

This clonotype was seen repeatedly, ten times or more. The chain carries TRBV29-1 and TRBJ2-7; 8 nucleotides agree with TRBD1. Germline V gene data show CDR1 as SQVTM and CDR2 as ANQGSEA. Germline trimming cut 4 bases from V and 4 bases from J; bases unmatched to any gene: 6. The CDR3 totals 13 residues. The CDR3 DNA is TGCAGCGTTGTCGCCAGGGGGCCATACGAGCAGTACTTC. Translated: CSVVARGPYEQYF.

This clonotype was observed many times. The chain is built from TRBV15 and TRBJ1-1; D is undetermined. V lost 1 base to trimming and J lost 0 bases, with 12 bases between them. CDR1 LNHNV and CDR2 YYDKDF come from the germline V gene (reference sequence). CDR3 length equals 16 residues. The CDR3: CATSRVSLGVNTEAFF. CDR3 nucleotide sequence: TGTGCCACCAGCAGAGTCTCCCTGGGTGTGAACACTGAAGCTTTCTTT. Full variable domain (remainder filled in from reference TRBV15 and TRBJ1-1): DAMVIQNPRYQVTQFGKPVTLSCSQTLNHNVMYWYQQKSSQAPKLLFHYYDKDFNNEADTPDNFQSRRPNTSFCFLDIRSPGLGDTAMYLCATSRVSLGVNTEAFFGQGTRLTVV.

A note on this clonotype: Germline is not matched at one junction end, which may reflect a read error. The CDR3: CASSQPLLRRQPQHF. For the CDR3, the DNA is TGCGCCAGCAGCCAACCTCTATTGAGACGGCAGCCCCAGCATTTT. The chain employs TRBV2 and TRBJ1-5, with D hard to call. Germline CDR1 is SNHLY and CDR2 is FYNNEI. CDR3 length equals 15 residues.

This clonotype was seen ten or more times. The V call is TRBV5-8, the J call TRBJ1-2; D is ambiguous. Germline loops: CDR1 SGHTS, CDR2 YDEGEE. The CDR3 loop spans 12 amino acids. V lost 4 bases and J lost 4, with 8 bases in between. CDR3 residues: CASSLKSYGYTF. The CDR3 DNA reads as TGTGCCAGCAGCCTGAAAAGCTATGGCTACACCTTC.